Below, 4 T cell receptor beta chains from the same sample are listed, as sequenced in a study of blood T cell repertoires in COVID-19. Generated by immunoSEQ multiplex PCR, the TCRdb table keeps only in-frame clones and is missing some. The sample has over 200,000 clones, 80% to 90% seen once. Sequencing input: peripheral blood. Receptors originate from a man aged 25-45 years who had recovered from COVID-19.

The chain is built from TRBV19 and TRBJ1-2, with 7 bases lining up with TRBD1. There are 13 residues in the CDR3. CDR1 and CDR2 (germline): LNHDA, SQIVND (reference sequence). V trimming: 4 bases; J trimming: 4 bases; junction bases outside the gene matches: 3. CDR3 sequence reads: CASSRQGGYGYTF. Written as DNA, the CDR3 is TGTGCCAGTAGTAGGCAGGGGGGCTATGGCTACACCTTC.

J is TRBJ1-5 and V is TRBV5-6; 11 bases agree with TRBD1. Germline CDR1 reads SGHDT; CDR2 reads YYEEEE. V was pared by 0 bases and J by 2 bases, with 10 bases of the junction left unmatched. This CDR3 is 19 amino acids long. CDR3 nucleotides: TGTGCCAGCAGCTTGGCCTACGGACAGGGGGCGGTAGGCAATCAGCCCCAGCATTTT. Encoded protein: CASSLAYGQGAVGNQPQHF.

The J gene is TRBJ2-1, the V gene TRBV6-5; 8 bases are a match to TRBD2. This CDR3 spans 11 amino acids. V trimming: 8 bases; J trimming: 15 bases; junction bases outside the gene matches: 9. Germline values: CDR1 MNHEY, CDR2 SVGAGI. The CDR3 spells CASSGGIVRFF. The CDR3 DNA is TGTGCCAGCTCGGGAGGGATTGTTCGGTTCTTC.

The chain uses TRBV7-8 and TRBJ2-5; the D gene is possibly TRBD2 (6 bases). The CDR3 loop spans 16 amino acids. V was shortened by 1 base and J by 5 bases, with 17 bases between the two germline ends. CDR1 SGHVS and CDR2 FQNEAQ come from the germline V gene. The CDR3 nucleotides are TGTGCCAGCAGCTTAGGGGCTGGGGGGTTGGGGGAGACCCAGTACTTC. Translating gives CASSLGAGGLGETQYF.